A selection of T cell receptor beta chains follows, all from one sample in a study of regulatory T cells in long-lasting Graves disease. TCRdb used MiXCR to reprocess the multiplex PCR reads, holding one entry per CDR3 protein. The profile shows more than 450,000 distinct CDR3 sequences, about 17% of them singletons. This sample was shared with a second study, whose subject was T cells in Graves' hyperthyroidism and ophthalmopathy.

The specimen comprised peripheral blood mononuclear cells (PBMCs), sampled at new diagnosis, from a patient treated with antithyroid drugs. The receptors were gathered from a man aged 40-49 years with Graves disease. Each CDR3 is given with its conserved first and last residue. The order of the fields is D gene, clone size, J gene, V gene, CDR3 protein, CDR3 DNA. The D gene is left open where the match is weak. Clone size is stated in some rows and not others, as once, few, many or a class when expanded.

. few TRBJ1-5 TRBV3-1 CASSQGQGVFNQPQHF TGTGCCAGCAGCCAAGGCCAGGGTGTCTTCAATCAGCCCCAGCATTTT
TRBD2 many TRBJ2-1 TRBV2 CASNQLAGHEQFF TGTGCCAGCAATCAACTAGCGGGGCATGAGCAGTTCTTC
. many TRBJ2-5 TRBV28 CASSLVRVGTQYF TGTGCCAGCAGTTTGGTCAGGGTGGGGACCCAGTACTTC
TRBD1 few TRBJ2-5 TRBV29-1 CSVEGTGVGETQYF TGCAGCGTTGAGGGAACAGGGGTGGGAGAGACCCAGTACTTC
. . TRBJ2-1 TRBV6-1 CASRVAFSSYNEQFF TGTGCCAGCAGGGTAGCGTTTAGCTCCTACAATGAGCAGTTCTTC
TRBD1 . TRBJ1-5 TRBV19 CASSIFRGQGLQPQHF TGTGCCAGTAGTATCTTCCGGGGACAGGGCCTGCAGCCCCAGCATTTT
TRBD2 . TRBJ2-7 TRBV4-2 CASSPRLADKPYEQYF TGTGCCAGCAGCCCCCGACTAGCGGATAAACCCTACGAGCAGTACTTC
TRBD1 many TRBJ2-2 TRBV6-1 CASSPGQGARTGELFF TGTGCCAGCAGTCCCGGACAGGGGGCTAGGACCGGGGAGCTGTTTTTT
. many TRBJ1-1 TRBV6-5 CASSYRQVDTEAFF TGTGCCAGCAGTTACCGACAGGTGGACACTGAAGCTTTCTTT
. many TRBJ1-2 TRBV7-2 CASTTLRSGYGYTF TGTGCCAGCACCACACTTCGGTCTGGTTATGGCTACACCTTC
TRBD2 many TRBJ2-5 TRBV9 CASSVAGGQETQYF TGTGCCAGCAGCGTAGCGGGAGGCCAAGAGACCCAGTACTTC
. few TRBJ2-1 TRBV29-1 CSVEEWGRGDNEQFF TGCAGCGTTGAAGAGTGGGGGAGGGGGGACAATGAGCAGTTCTTC
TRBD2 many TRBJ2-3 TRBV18 CASSPLLAEYTDTQYF TGTGCCAGCTCACCACTACTAGCGGAGTACACAGATACGCAGTATTTT
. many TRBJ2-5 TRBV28 CASSSRWETQYF TGTGCCAGCAGTTCCAGGTGGGAGACCCAGTACTTC
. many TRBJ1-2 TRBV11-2 CASSLGTPAGYTF TGTGCCAGCAGCTTAGGGACCCCGGCGGGCTACACCTTC
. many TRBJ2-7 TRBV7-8 CASSLGVGASFPYEQYF TGTGCCAGCAGCCTAGGGGTAGGGGCTAGCTTCCCCTACGAGCAGTACTTC